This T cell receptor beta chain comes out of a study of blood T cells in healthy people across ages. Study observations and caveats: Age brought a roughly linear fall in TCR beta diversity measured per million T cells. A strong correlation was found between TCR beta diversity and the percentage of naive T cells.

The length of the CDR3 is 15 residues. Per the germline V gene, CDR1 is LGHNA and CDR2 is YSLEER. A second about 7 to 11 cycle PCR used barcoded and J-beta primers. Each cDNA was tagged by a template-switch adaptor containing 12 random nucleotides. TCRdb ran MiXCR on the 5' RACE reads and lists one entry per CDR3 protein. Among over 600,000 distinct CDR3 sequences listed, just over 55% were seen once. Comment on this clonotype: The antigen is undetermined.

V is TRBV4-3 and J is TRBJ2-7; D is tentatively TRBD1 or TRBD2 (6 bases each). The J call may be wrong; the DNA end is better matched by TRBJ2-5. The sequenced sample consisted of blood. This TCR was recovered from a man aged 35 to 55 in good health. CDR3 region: CASSQTIGGGETQYF. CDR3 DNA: TGCGCCAGCAGCCAGACAATCGGGGGCGGAGAGACCCAGTACTTC.